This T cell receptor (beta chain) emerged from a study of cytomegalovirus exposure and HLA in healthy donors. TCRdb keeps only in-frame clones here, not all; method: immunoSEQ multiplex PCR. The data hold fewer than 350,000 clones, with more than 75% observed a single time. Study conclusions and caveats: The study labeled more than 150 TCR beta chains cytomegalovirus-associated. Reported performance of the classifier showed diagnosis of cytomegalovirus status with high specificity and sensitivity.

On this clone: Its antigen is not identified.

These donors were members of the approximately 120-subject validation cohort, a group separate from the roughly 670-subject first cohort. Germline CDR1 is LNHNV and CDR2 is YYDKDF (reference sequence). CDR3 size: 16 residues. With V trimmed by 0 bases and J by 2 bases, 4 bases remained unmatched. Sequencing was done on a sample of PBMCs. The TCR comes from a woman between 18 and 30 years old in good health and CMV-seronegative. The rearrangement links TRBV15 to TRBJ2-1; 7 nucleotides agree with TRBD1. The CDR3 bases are TGTGCCACCAGCAGAGAAGGGGGCGCAGCCTACAATGAGCAGTTCTTC. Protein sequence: CATSREGGAAYNEQFF.